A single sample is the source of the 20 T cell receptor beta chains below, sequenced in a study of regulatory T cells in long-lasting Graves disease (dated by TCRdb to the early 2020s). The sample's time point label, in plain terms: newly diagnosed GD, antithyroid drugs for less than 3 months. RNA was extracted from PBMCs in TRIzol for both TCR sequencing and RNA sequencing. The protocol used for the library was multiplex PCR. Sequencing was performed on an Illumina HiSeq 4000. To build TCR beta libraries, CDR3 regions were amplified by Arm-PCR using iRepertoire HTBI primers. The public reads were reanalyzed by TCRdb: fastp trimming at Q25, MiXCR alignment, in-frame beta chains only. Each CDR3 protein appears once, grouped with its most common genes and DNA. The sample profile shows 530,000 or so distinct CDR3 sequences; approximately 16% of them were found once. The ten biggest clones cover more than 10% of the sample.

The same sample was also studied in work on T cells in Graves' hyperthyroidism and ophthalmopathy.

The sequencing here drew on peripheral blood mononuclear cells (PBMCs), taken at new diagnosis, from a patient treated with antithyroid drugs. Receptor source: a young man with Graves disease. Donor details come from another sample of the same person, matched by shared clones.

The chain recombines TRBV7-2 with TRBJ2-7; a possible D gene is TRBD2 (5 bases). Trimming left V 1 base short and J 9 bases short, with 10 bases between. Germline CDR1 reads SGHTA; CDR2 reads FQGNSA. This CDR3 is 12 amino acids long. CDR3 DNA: TGTGCCAGCAGCTTAGGGCTCAGCGGGCAGTACTTC. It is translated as CASSLGLSGQYF. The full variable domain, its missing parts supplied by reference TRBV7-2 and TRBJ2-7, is GAGVSQSPSNKVTEKGKDVELRCDPISGHTALYWYRQSLGQGLEFLIYFQGNSAPDKSGLPSDRFSAERTGGSVSTLTIQRTQQEDSAVYLCASSLGLSGQYFGPGTRLTVT.

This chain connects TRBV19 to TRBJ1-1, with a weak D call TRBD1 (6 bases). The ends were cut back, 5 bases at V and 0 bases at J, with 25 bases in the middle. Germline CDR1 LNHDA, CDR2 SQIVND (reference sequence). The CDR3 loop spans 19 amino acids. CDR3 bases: TGTGCCAGTAGTGATGATGGCTGGGGGCAGGCAGGCATGAACACTGAAGCTTTCTTT. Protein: CASSDDGWGQAGMNTEAFF.

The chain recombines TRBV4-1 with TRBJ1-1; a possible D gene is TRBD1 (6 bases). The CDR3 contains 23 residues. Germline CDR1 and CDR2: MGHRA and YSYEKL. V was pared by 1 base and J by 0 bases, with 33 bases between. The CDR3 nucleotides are TGCGCCAGCAGCCAAGTATCGAGGTTTGCAGGGGAATTGGGGATAAGTTTGAACACTGAAGCTTTCTTT. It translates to CASSQVSRFAGELGISLNTEAFF.

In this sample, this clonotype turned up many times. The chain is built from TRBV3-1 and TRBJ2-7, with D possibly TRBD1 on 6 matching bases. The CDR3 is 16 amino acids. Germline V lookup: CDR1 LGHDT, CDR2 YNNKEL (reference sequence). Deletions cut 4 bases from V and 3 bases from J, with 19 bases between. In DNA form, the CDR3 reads TGTGCCAGCAGCCCACCACAGGGTTCACACAACTACGAGCAGTACTTC. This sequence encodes CASSPPQGSHNYEQYF.

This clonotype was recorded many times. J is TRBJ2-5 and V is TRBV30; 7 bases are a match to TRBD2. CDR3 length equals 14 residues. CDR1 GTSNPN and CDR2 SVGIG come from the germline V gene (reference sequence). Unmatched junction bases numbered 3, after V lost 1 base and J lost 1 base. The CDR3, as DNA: TGTGCCTGGAGTGCCCTAGCGGTCCAAGAGACCCAGTACTTC. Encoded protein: CAWSALAVQETQYF.

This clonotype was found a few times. CDR3 sequence reads: CASSVDRQGNEQFF. The CDR3 nucleotides are TGTGCCAGCAGCGTAGATCGACAGGGTAATGAGCAGTTCTTC. The V gene is TRBV9, the J gene TRBJ2-1; 7 bases are shared with TRBD1. The length of the CDR3 is 14 residues. CDR1 SGDLS and CDR2 YYNGEE come from the germline V gene. With 0 bases clipped from V and 7 bases from J, the junction kept 4 bases outside the gene matches.

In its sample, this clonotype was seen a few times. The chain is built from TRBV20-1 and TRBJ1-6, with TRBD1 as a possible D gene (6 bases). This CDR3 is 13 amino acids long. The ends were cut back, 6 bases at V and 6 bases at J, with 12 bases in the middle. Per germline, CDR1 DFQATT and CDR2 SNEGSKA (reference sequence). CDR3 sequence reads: CSASDSINSPLHF. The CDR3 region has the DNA TGCAGTGCATCGGACAGTATTAATTCACCCCTCCACTTT.

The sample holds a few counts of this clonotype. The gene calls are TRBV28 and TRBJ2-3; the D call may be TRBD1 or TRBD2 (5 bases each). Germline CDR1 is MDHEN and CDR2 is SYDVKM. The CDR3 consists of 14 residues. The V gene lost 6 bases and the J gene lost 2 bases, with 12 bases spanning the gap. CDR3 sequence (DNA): TGTGCCAGCAGCAACGATGGGACCACAGATACGCAGTATTTT. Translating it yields CASSNDGTTDTQYF.

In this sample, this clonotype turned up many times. In DNA form, the CDR3 reads TGTGCCAGCAAGAGACTAGCTACTCCGGACTACGAGCAGTACTTC. This gives the protein CASKRLATPDYEQYF. This sequence joins TRBV2 and TRBJ2-7; 7 bases map to TRBD2. Germline assignment: CDR1 SNHLY and CDR2 FYNNEI. The CDR3 length is 15 residues. V trimming: 7 bases; J trimming: 3 bases; junction bases outside the gene matches: 12.

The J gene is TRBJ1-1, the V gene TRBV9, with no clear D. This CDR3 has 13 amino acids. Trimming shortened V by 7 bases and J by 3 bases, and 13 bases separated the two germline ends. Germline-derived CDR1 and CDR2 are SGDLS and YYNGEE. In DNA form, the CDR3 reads TGTGCCAGCGCCAGGCGGGAGTACACTGAAGCTTTCTTT. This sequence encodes CASARREYTEAFF.

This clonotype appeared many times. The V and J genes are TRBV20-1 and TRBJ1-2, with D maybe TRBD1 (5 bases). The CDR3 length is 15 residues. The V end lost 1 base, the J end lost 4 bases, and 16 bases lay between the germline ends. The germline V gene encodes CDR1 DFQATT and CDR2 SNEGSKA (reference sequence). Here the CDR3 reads CSARAQGFPTYGYTF. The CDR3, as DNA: TGCAGTGCTAGAGCCCAGGGTTTTCCGACCTATGGCTACACCTTC.

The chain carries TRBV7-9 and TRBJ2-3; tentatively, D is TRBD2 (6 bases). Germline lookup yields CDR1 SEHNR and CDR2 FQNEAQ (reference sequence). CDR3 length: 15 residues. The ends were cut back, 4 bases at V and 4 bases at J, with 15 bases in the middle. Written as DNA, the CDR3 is TGTGCCAGCAGCTCTCGGGGCGGGGCCGCAGATACGCAGTATTTT. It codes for CASSSRGGAADTQYF.

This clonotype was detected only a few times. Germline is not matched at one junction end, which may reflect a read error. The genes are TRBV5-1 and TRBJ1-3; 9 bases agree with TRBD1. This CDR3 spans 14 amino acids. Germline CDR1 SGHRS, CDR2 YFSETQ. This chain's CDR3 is CASSGRGTGNTIYF. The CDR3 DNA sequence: TGTGCCAGCAGCGGTAGGGGGACAGGGAACACCATATATTTT.

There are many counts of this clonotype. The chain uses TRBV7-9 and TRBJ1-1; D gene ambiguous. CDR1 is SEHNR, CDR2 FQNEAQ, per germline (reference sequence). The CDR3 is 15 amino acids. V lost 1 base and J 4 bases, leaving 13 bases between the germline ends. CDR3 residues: CASSLVRSGSTEAFF. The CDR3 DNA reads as TGTGCCAGCAGCTTAGTACGATCCGGGAGCACTGAAGCTTTCTTT.

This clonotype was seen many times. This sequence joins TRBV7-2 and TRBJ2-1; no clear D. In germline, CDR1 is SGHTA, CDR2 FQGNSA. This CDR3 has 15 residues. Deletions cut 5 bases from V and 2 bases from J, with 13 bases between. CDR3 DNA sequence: TGTGCCAGCAGCCCCCGATCCGGCACCTACAATGAGCAGTTCTTC. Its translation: CASSPRSGTYNEQFF.

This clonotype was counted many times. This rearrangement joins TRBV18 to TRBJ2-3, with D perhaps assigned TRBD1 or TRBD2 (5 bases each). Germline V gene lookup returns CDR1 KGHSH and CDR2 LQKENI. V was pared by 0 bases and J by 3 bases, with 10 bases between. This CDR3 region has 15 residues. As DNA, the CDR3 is TGTGCCAGCTCACCACCGGGACGGACGACAGATACGCAGTATTTT. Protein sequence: CASSPPGRTTDTQYF.

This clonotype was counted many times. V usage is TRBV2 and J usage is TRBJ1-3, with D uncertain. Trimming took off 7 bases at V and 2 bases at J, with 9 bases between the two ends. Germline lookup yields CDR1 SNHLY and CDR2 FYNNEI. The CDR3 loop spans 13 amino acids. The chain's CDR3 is CASKVGAGNTIYF. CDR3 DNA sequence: TGTGCCAGCAAAGTGGGTGCTGGAAACACCATATATTTT.

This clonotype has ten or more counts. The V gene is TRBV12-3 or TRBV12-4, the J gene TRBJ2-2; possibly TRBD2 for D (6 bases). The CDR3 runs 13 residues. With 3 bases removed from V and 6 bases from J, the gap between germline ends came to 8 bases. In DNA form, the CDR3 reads TGTGCCAGCAGTTTGGGGGGTCCCGGGGAGCTGTTTTTT. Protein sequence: CASSLGGPGELFF.

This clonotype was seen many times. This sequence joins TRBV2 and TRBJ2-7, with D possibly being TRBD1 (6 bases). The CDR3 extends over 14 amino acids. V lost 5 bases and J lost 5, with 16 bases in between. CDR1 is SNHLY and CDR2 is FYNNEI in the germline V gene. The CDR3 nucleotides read TGTGCCAGCAGTTGGGTCCAGGGGCTCAACGAGCAGTACTTC. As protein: CASSWVQGLNEQYF.

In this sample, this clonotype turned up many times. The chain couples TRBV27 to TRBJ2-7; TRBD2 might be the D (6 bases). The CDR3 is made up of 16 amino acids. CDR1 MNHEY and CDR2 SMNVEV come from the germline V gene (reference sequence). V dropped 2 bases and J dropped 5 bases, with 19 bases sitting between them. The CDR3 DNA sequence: TGTGCCAGCAGTTTAAATCTGGGTTTGGGGGAGGACGAGCAGTACTTC. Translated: CASSLNLGLGEDEQYF.